The subject of this entry is one T cell receptor beta chain. The antigen remains unidentified. Germline assignment: CDR1 MGHDK and CDR2 SYGVNS. V shed 6 bases and J 7 bases; nucleotides not matched to a gene: 6. The CDR3 is made up of 15 amino acids. The data derive from a study of PD-1 blockade in classical Hodgkin lymphoma. Points from the study as a whole: Complete responders matched newly diagnosed patients in baseline diversity. Patients who began taking nivolumab under 1 year after ASCT were left out. Nothing has yet pinned down what causes the repertoire differences, possibly disease activity or prior therapy.

All trial patients relapsed after autologous stem cell transplantation. Libraries were prepared by immunoSEQ multiplex PCR; TCRdb keeps only in-frame clonotypes and omits some of them. The sample has tens of thousands of clones; 80% to 90% are singletons. The chain joins TRBV25-1 to TRBJ1-6; 10 bases align to TRBD1. Here the sequenced sample was peripheral blood mononuclear cells (PBMCs), taken before the second cycle of nivolumab. The sequence was obtained from a human donor with classical Hodgkin lymphoma. The CDR3, as DNA: TGTGCCAGCAGGTTGGACAGGGGGAACAATTCACCCCTCCACTTT. Protein: CASRLDRGNNSPLHF. Together with reference TRBV25-1 and TRBJ1-6, the CDR3 gives the full variable domain: EADIYQTPRYLVIGTGKKITLECSQTMGHDKMYWYQQDPGMELHLIHYSYGVNSTEKGDLSSESTVSRIRTEHFPLTLESARPSHTSQYLCASRLDRGNNSPLHFGNGTRLTVT.